Below, 24 T cell receptor beta chains from the same sample are listed, as sequenced in a study of blood T cell repertoires in COVID-19. Method: immunoSEQ multiplex PCR; TCRdb's copy keeps in-frame clones and lacks some. The sample lists more than 100,000 clones; 86% were seen once. Source material: peripheral blood. These receptors originate from a man aged 35-49 years with acute or convalescent COVID-19.

The CDR3 reads CASSPGTANNQPQHF. For the CDR3, the DNA is TGTGCCAGCTCACCGGGGACAGCTAACAATCAGCCCCAGCATTTT. This sequence joins TRBV18 and TRBJ1-5; TRBD1 matches 7 bases. The germline V gene has CDR1 KGHSH and CDR2 LQKENI. CDR3 length: 15 amino acids. With 3 bases clipped from V and 3 bases from J, the junction kept 5 bases outside the gene matches.

This clone was picked up a small number of times. The chain employs TRBV12-3 or TRBV12-4 and TRBJ1-1; D is perhaps TRBD1 (5 bases). CDR3 length equals 13 residues. Trimming removed 6 bases at V and 4 bases at J, with 12 bases between. The DNA for the CDR3 is TGTGCCAGCAGCCCCGACAGATCCACTGAAGCTTTCTTT. This translates into CASSPDRSTEAFF.

This sequence joins TRBV5-1 and TRBJ1-1, with TRBD1 identical over 7 bases. Germline trimming cut 3 bases from V and 1 base from J; bases unmatched to any gene: 3. Germline lookup yields CDR1 SGHRS and CDR2 YFSETQ. The CDR3 consists of 14 residues. The CDR3 DNA is TGCGCCAGCAGCTGGGGGACAGAGAACACTGAAGCTTTCTTT. Its translation: CASSWGTENTEAFF.

The chain is built from TRBV5-1 and TRBJ2-3; 10 bases are a match to TRBD2. V shed 3 bases and J 6 bases; nucleotides not matched to a gene: 16. The CDR3 is made up of 18 amino acids. CDR1 and CDR2 from the germline V gene are SGHRS and YFSETQ. CDR3 nucleotides: TGCGCCAGCAGCTGGACCCCGGGACTAGCGCCCGCCCAGGATACGCAGTATTTT. It encodes CASSWTPGLAPAQDTQYF.

The chain has TRBV9 and TRBJ2-5; 9 nucleotides agree with TRBD2. The CDR3 is 15 residues long. Germline lookup yields CDR1 SGDLS and CDR2 YYNGEE. J was trimmed by 2 bases and V by 4 bases; bases with no gene match: 6. Here the CDR3 reads CASSSASGRQETQYF. CDR3 coding DNA: TGTGCCAGCAGCTCCGCCAGCGGGAGGCAAGAGACCCAGTACTTC.

V is TRBV4-2 and J is TRBJ1-2; TRBD1 matches at 10 bases. Germline values: CDR1 LGHNA, CDR2 YNFKEQ. Trimming took 0 bases from V and 1 from J; bases not matched to a gene: 8. The CDR3 contains 18 residues. CDR3 protein: CASSQEGRGQGYNYGYTF. The CDR3 nucleotides read TGTGCCAGCAGCCAAGAGGGCCGGGGACAGGGGTATAACTATGGCTACACCTTC.

V and J are TRBV18 and TRBJ1-1; D gene ambiguous. Per germline, CDR1 KGHSH and CDR2 LQKENI. Trimming removed 6 bases from V and 1 base from J, with 12 bases in between. The CDR3 is 14 residues long. CDR3 in amino acids: CASSQGRGNTEAFF. CDR3 DNA: TGTGCCAGCTCCCAAGGACGGGGGAACACTGAAGCTTTCTTT.

The chain is built from TRBV11-3 and TRBJ2-3; D not resolved. Germline values: CDR1 SGHNT, CDR2 YENEEA. The CDR3 sequence is 14 residues long. Deletions cut 6 bases from V and 6 bases from J, with 16 bases between. The CDR3 coding sequence is TGTGCCAGCAGTCGAGGTTCGGCCGGTGATACGCAGTATTTT. Its translation: CASSRGSAGDTQYF. Filled out from reference TRBV11-3 and TRBJ2-3, the complete variable domain reads EAGVVQSPRYKIIEKKQPVAFWCNPISGHNTLYWYLQNLGQGPELLIRYENEEAVDDSQLPKDRFSAERLKGVDSTLKIQPAELGDSAVYLCASSRGSAGDTQYFGPGTRLTVL.

Here the CDR3 DNA reads TGTGCCAGCTCACCATCCGGCGGCTTCATGAACACTGAAGCTTTCTTT. Translation: CASSPSGGFMNTEAFF. This chain connects TRBV18 to TRBJ1-1; D is unresolved. V lost 2 bases to trimming and J lost 0 bases, with 13 bases between them. The CDR3 is 16 residues long. Germline V gene lookup returns CDR1 KGHSH and CDR2 LQKENI.

This chain links TRBV3-1 (or the pseudogene TRBV3-2) with TRBJ2-2, with D uncertain. This CDR3 region has 16 residues. Trimming stripped 2 bases from V and 0 bases from J, with 10 bases between. Germline V gene sequence: CDR1 LGHDT, CDR2 YNNKEL (reference sequence). The CDR3 loop reads CASSQIGFSNTGELFF. DNA of the CDR3: TGTGCCAGCAGCCAAATCGGGTTCTCGAACACCGGGGAGCTGTTTTTT.

The chain uses TRBV28 and TRBJ2-1, with TRBD2 identical over 10 bases. Germline V gene data show CDR1 as MDHEN and CDR2 as SYDVKM. The ends lost 6 bases at V and 7 bases at J; junction bases unmatched: 12. This CDR3 comprises 16 residues. CDR3 nucleotide sequence: TGTGCCAGCAGCCTAAGCGGGGGGGCATCTATGAATGAGCAGTTCTTC. It encodes CASSLSGGASMNEQFF. Looking up the rest from reference TRBV28 and TRBJ2-1 gives the full variable domain: DVKVTQSSRYLVKRTGEKVFLECVQDMDHENMFWYRQDPGLGLRLIYFSYDVKMKEKGDIPEGYSVSREKKERFSLILESASTNQTSMYLCASSLSGGASMNEQFFGPGTRLTVL.

The rearrangement uses TRBV6-2 or TRBV6-3 and TRBJ2-7; no clear D. In germline, CDR1 is MNHEY, CDR2 SVGEGT. The CDR3 extends over 14 amino acids. The germline V and J ends were trimmed by 7 bases and 4 bases, with 17 bases remaining between them. CDR3 region: CASNPSLYSYEQYF. Here the CDR3 DNA reads TGTGCCAGCAACCCCTCCTTATACAGTTACGAGCAGTACTTC.

The chain joins TRBV9 to TRBJ2-7; weak D call: TRBD2 (5 bases). The ends were cut back, 1 base at V and 2 bases at J, with 10 bases in the middle. The CDR3 runs to 14 residues. Germline V gene sequence: CDR1 SGDLS, CDR2 YYNGEE. The CDR3, as DNA: TGTGCCAGCAGCGTAAGCGACGGGACCTACGAGCAGTACTTC. Encoded protein: CASSVSDGTYEQYF.

J is TRBJ2-1 and V is TRBV5-1, with TRBD2 matching 14 bases. The CDR3 length is 18 residues. V lost 2 bases, J lost 9 bases, and 13 bases stayed unmatched. CDR1 and CDR2 from the germline V gene are SGHRS and YFSETQ. The CDR3 is CASSFSGTSGSFAGEQFF. The DNA for the CDR3 is TGCGCCAGCAGCTTTTCCGGGACTAGCGGGAGTTTTGCAGGTGAGCAGTTCTTC.

CDR3 DNA: TGTGCCAGCAGAGGGGCAGGGGGCGTGGATACGCAGTATTTT. This gives the protein CASRGAGGVDTQYF. V and J are TRBV6-5 and TRBJ2-3; 8 bases line up with TRBD1. V was clipped by 6 bases and J by 6 bases; unmatched bases: 8. The CDR3 covers 14 residues. Germline-derived CDR1 and CDR2 are MNHEY and SVGAGI.

This clone was seen repeatedly, ten times or more. The genes are TRBV7-9 and TRBJ1-1; D possibly corresponds to TRBD1 (5 bases). V lost 5 bases, J lost 0 bases, and 10 bases lay in between. Germline V gene sequence: CDR1 SEHNR, CDR2 FQNEAQ (reference sequence). The CDR3 has 14 amino acids. CDR3 nucleotide sequence: TGTGCCAGCAGCCCTAGACAGATGAACACTGAAGCTTTCTTT. It is translated as CASSPRQMNTEAFF.

Written as DNA, the CDR3 is TGTGCCAGTAGATATCAGGGATCTCCCGGGGAGCTGTTTTTT. Its translation is CASRYQGSPGELFF. The V call is TRBV19, the J call TRBJ2-2; weak D call: TRBD1 (5 bases). Trimming took 6 bases from V and 6 from J, leaving 14 bases between them. This CDR3 comprises 14 residues. Germline loops: CDR1 LNHDA, CDR2 SQIVND (reference sequence). The full variable domain, completed using reference TRBV19 and TRBJ2-2, is DGGITQSPKYLFRKEGQNVTLSCEQNLNHDAMYWYRQDPGQGLRLIYYSQIVNDFQKGDIAEGYSVSREKKESFPLTVTSAQKNPTAFYLCASRYQGSPGELFFGEGSRLTVL.

The chain recombines TRBV9 with TRBJ1-4; 9 nucleotides match TRBD1. The CDR3 spans 15 residues. With V trimmed by 4 bases and J by 7 bases, 8 bases remained unmatched. CDR1 SGDLS and CDR2 YYNGEE come from the germline V gene. The CDR3 region is CASSLGTGPGEKLFF. In DNA, the CDR3 is TGTGCCAGCAGCCTCGGGACAGGGCCCGGTGAAAAACTGTTTTTT.

This clone occurred once. The chain employs TRBV5-6 and TRBJ1-3, with 7 positions matching TRBD1. The germline gives CDR1 SGHDT, CDR2 YYEEEE. This CDR3 is 12 amino acids long. The ends lost 7 bases at V and 7 bases at J; junction bases unmatched: 5. The CDR3: CASHRGRNTIYF. The CDR3 region has the DNA TGTGCCAGCCACAGGGGACGGAACACCATATATTTT.

About this clone itself: Other nucleotide sequences from this sample produce the same CDR3. The chain has TRBV5-1 and TRBJ2-3; possible D gene TRBD2, 5 bases. There are 14 residues in the CDR3. Germline V gene lookup returns CDR1 SGHRS and CDR2 YFSETQ. Trimming left V 0 bases short and J 0 bases short, with 5 bases between. The CDR3 here is CASSLGTSTDTQYF. CDR3 nucleotide sequence: TGCGCCAGCAGCTTGGGGACTAGCACAGATACGCAGTATTTT.

The rearrangement links TRBV12-3 or TRBV12-4 to TRBJ1-2, with 7 bases matching TRBD1. J gave up 7 bases and V 6 bases, and 8 bases lay outside the gene matches. This CDR3 is 13 amino acids long. DNA for the CDR3: TGTGCCAGCAGCCCTAGGGGGCAGGGTGGCTACACCTTC. It encodes CASSPRGQGGYTF.

This chain joins TRBV11-2 and TRBJ1-1; 8 positions agree with TRBD1. CDR3 size: 14 residues. The germline gives CDR1 SGHAT, CDR2 FQNNGV. Trimming at V came to 6 bases and at J to 5 bases, leaving 8 bases not matched to a gene. CDR3 coding DNA: TGTGCCAGCAGTTACGGACAGGGAGGTACTGAAGCTTTCTTT. This sequence encodes CASSYGQGGTEAFF. The full variable domain, with the rest looked up from reference TRBV11-2 and TRBJ1-1, is EAGVAQSPRYKIIEKRQSVAFWCNPISGHATLYWYQQILGQGPKLLIQFQNNGVVDDSQLPKDRFSAERLKGVDSTLKIQPAKLEDSAVYLCASSYGQGGTEAFFGQGTRLTVV.

The genes are TRBV3-1 (or the pseudogene TRBV3-2) and TRBJ2-2; 11 nucleotides match TRBD2. Germline assignment: CDR1 LGHDT and CDR2 YNNKEL (reference sequence). The CDR3 has 16 residues. J lost 9 bases, V lost 1 base, and 7 bases had no gene match. CDR3 amino acids: CASSQVSGRAGRELFF. The CDR3 bases are TGTGCCAGCAGCCAAGTTAGCGGGAGGGCCGGGAGGGAGCTGTTTTTT.

This clone was counted a few times. The CDR3 protein is CASSSSHRVTPLHF. The CDR3 DNA follows: TGTGCCAGCAGCTCATCTCACAGGGTTACACCCCTCCACTTT. The chain uses TRBV11-2 and TRBJ1-6; possibly TRBD1 for D (6 bases). V shed 4 bases and J shed 11 bases, with 15 bases lying between them. Germline CDR1 and CDR2: SGHAT and FQNNGV. The CDR3 loop spans 14 amino acids.